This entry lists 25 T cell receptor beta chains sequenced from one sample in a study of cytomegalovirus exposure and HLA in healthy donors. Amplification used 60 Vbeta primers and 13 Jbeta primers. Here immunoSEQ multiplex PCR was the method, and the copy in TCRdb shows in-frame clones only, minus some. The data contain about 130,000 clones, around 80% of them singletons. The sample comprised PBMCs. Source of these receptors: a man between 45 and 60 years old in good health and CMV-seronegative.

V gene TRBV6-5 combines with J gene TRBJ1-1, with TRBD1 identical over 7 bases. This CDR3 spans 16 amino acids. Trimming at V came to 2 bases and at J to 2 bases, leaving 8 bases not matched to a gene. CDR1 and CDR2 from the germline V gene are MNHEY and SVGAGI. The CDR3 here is CASSYRLTGLNTEAFF. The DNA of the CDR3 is TGTGCCAGCAGTTACAGGTTGACAGGGCTCAACACTGAAGCTTTCTTT.

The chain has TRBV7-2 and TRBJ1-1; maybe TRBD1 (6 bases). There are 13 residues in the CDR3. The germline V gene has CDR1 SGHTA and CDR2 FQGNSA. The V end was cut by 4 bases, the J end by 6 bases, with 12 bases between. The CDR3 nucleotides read TGTGCCAGCAGCTCACAGGGTGCCGCTGAAGCTTTCTTT. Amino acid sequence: CASSSQGAAEAFF.

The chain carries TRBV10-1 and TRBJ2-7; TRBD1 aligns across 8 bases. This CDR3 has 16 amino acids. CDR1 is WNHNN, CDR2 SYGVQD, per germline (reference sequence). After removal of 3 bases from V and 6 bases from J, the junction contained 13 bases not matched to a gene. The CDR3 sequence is CASSDPLTGASLEQYF. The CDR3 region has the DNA TGCGCCAGCAGTGACCCGCTGACAGGGGCCTCCCTCGAGCAGTACTTC.

The CDR3 is CASSLQGRPNYGYTF. CDR3 DNA: TGTGCCAGCAGTTTACAGGGTCGGCCTAACTATGGCTACACCTTC. The V gene is TRBV6-1, the J gene TRBJ1-2; maybe TRBD1 (6 bases). V lost 5 bases and J lost 0, with 13 bases in between. CDR1 MNHNS and CDR2 SASEGT come from the germline V gene. This CDR3 contains 15 residues.

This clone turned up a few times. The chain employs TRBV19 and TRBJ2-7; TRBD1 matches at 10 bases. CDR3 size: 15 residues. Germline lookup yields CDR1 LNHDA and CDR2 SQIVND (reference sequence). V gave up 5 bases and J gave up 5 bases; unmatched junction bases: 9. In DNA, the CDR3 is TGTGCCAGTAGTCCCGGGACAGGGGTAGTAGACGAGCAGTACGTC. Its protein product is CASSPGTGVVDEQYV.

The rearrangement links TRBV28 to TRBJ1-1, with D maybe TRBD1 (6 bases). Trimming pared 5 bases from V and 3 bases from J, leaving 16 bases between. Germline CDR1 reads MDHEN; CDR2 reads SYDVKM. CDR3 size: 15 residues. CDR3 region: CASSIHRVKDTEAFF. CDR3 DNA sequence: TGTGCCAGCAGTATCCACAGGGTTAAGGACACTGAAGCTTTCTTT.

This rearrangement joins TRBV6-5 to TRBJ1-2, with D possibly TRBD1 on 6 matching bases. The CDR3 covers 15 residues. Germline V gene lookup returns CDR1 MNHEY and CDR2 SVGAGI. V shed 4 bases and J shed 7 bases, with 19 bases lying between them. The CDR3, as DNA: TGTGCCAGCAGTTTTACTGATACAGGGAATCTTGGCTACACCTTC. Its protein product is CASSFTDTGNLGYTF.

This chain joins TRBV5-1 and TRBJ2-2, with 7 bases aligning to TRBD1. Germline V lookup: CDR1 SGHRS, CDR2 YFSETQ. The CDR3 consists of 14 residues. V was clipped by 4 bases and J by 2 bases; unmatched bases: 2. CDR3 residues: CASSRDSNTGELFF. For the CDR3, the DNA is TGCGCCAGCAGCCGGGACAGCAACACCGGGGAGCTGTTTTTT.

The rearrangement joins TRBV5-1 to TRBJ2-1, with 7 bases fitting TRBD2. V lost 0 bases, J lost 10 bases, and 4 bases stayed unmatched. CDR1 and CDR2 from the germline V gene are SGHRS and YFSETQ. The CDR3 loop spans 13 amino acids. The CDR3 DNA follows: TGCGCCAGCAGCTTGGGAGCGGGACGGGAGCAGTTCTTC. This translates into CASSLGAGREQFF.

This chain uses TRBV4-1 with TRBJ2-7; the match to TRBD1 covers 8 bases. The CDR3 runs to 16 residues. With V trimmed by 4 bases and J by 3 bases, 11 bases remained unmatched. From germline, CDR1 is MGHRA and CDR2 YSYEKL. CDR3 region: CASSPGPSGTGYEQYV. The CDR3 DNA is TGCGCCAGCAGCCCAGGGCCCTCCGGGACAGGCTACGAGCAGTACGTC.

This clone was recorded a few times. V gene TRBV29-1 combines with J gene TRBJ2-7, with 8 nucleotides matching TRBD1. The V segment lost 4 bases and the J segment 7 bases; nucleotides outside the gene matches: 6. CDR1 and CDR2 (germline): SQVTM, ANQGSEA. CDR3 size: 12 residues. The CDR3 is CSVAGGAGEQYV. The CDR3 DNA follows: TGCAGCGTTGCAGGGGGCGCGGGGGAGCAGTACGTC.

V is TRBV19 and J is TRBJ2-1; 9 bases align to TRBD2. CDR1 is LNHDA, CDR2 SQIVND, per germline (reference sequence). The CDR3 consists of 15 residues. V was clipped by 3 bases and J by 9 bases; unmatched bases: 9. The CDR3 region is CASSINGGGAGEQFF. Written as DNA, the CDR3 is TGTGCCAGTAGTATTAATGGCGGGGGGGCAGGTGAGCAGTTCTTC.

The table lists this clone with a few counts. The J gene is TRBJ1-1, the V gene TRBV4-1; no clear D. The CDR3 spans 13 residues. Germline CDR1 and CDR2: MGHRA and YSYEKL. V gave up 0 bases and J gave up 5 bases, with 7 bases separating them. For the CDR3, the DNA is TGCGCCAGCAGCCAAGATCCCCGTACTGAAGCTTTCTTT. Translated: CASSQDPRTEAFF.

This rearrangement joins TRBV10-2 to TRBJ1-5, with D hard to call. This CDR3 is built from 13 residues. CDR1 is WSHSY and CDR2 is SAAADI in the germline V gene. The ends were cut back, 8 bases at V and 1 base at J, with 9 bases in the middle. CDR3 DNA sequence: TGCGCCAGCGCCATTACAAGCAATCAGCCCCAGCATTTT. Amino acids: CASAITSNQPQHF.

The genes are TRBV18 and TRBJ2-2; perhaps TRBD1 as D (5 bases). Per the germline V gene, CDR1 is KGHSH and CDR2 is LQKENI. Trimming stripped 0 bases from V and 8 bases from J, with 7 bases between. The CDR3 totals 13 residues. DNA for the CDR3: TGTGCCAGCTCACCACCCCGGACAGGGGAGCTGTTTTTT. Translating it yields CASSPPRTGELFF.

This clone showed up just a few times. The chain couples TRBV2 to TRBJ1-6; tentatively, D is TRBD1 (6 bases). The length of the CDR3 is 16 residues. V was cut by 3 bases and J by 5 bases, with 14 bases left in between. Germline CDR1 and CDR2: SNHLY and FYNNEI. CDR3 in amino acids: CASSEGTGYDNSPLHF. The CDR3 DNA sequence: TGTGCCAGCAGTGAGGGTACAGGGTATGATAATTCACCCCTCCACTTT.

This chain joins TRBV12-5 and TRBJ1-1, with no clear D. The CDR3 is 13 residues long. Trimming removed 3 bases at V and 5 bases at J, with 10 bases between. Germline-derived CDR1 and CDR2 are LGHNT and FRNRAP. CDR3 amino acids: CASGFGERTEAFF. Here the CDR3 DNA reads TGTGCTAGTGGTTTTGGGGAGAGGACTGAAGCTTTCTTT.

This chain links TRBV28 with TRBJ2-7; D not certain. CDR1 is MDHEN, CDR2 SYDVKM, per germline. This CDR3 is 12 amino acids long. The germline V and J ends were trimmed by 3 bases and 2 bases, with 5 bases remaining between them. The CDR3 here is CASSLAPYEQYF. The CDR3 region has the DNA TGTGCCAGCAGTTTGGCACCCTACGAGCAGTACTTC.

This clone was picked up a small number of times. CDR3 sequence: CASSYITGDFSYNEQFF. The CDR3 DNA follows: TGTGCCAGCAGCTACATCACAGGGGACTTCTCCTACAATGAGCAGTTCTTC. The rearrangement uses TRBV5-6 and TRBJ2-1; possibly TRBD1 for D (7 bases). The CDR3 extends over 17 amino acids. Deletions cut 3 bases from V and 0 bases from J, with 16 bases between. Germline-derived CDR1 and CDR2 are SGHDT and YYEEEE.

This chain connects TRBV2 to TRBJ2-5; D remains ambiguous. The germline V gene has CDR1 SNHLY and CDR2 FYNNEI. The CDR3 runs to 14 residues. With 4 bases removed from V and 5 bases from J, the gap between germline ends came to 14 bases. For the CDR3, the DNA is TGTGCCAGCAGTGGCCGGAGCATCGGGGAGACCCAGTACTTC. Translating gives CASSGRSIGETQYF.

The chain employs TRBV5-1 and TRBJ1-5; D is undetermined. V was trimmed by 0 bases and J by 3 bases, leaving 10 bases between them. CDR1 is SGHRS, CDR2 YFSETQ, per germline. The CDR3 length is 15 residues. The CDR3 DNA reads TGCGCCAGCAGCTTGGCGCCCGGGTTCAATCAGCCCCAGCATTTT. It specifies CASSLAPGFNQPQHF.

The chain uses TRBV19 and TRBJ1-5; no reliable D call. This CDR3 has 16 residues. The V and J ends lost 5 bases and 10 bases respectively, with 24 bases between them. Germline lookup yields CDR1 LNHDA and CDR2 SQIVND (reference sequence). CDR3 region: CASSSHGGPLMGPQHF. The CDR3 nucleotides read TGTGCCAGTAGTTCCCATGGAGGACCTCTAATGGGACCCCAGCATTTT.

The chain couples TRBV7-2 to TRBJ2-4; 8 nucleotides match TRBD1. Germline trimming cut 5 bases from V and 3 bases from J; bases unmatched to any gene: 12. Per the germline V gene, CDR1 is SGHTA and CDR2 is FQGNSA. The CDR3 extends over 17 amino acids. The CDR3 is CASSLRTGQVGKNIQYF. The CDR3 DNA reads TGTGCCAGCAGCCTGAGGACAGGGCAAGTAGGCAAAAACATTCAGTACTTC. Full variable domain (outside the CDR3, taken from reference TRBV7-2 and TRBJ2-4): GAGVSQSPSNKVTEKGKDVELRCDPISGHTALYWYRQSLGQGLEFLIYFQGNSAPDKSGLPSDRFSAERTGGSVSTLTIQRTQQEDSAVYLCASSLRTGQVGKNIQYFGAGTRLSVL.

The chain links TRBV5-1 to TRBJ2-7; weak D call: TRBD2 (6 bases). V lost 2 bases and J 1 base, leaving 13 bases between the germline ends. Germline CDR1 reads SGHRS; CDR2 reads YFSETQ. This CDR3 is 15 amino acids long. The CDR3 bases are TGCGCCAGCAGCTTAGGGACGGAGGGATCCTACGAGCAGTACGTC. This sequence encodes CASSLGTEGSYEQYV.

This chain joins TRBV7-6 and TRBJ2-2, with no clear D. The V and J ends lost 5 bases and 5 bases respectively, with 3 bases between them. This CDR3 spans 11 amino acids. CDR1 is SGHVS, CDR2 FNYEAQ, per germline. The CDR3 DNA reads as TGTGCCAGCAGCCTAACCGGGGAGCTGTTTTTT. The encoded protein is CASSLTGELFF.